Listed here are 10 T cell receptor beta chains from one sample, sequenced in a study of shared clonotypes between healthy human individuals. Profiling relied on immunoSEQ multiplex PCR, and the TCRdb table lists in-frame clones only, not all of them. The data show approximately 740,000 clones, roughly 92% seen once. In the naive CD8 group, cells lacked CD45RO and were positively selected for CCR7, so terminally differentiated effector memory CD45RA+ cells were left out. The material sequenced was naive CD8+ T cells sorted from blood. The origin of the receptors is a man between 25 and 39 years old in good health.

CDR3 nucleotide sequence: TGTGCCAGCAGCTTGGGACAGGGAGCGAACACTGAAGCTTTCTTT. Translated, it gives CASSLGQGANTEAFF. The chain joins TRBV7-9 to TRBJ1-1, with 9 bases identical to TRBD1. Losses at the gene ends were 3 bases for V and 1 base for J; bases not matched to a gene: 3. The CDR3 spans 15 residues. Germline values: CDR1 SEHNR, CDR2 FQNEAQ (reference sequence). The complete variable domain, with remaining parts taken from reference TRBV7-9 and TRBJ1-1, reads DTGVSQNPRHKITKRGQNVTFRCDPISEHNRLYWYRQTLGQGPEFLTYFQNEAQLEKSRLLSDRFSAERPKGSFSTLEIQRTEQGDSAMYLCASSLGQGANTEAFFGQGTRLTVV.

The chain employs TRBV27 and TRBJ2-7, with a tentative D call TRBD1 (6 bases). V was trimmed by 3 bases and J by 3 bases, leaving 12 bases between them. CDR1 and CDR2 from the germline V gene are MNHEY and SMNVEV (reference sequence). The CDR3 has 14 residues. CDR3 sequence: CASSFWAGVYEQYF. The CDR3 DNA is TGTGCCAGCAGTTTCTGGGCAGGGGTCTACGAGCAGTACTTC.

A single count supports this clone. The same CDR3 can be traced to other DNA sequences in this sample. The gene calls are TRBV6-5 and TRBJ2-1; 11 bases fit TRBD2. Germline CDR1 reads MNHEY; CDR2 reads SVGAGI. This CDR3 comprises 13 residues. The J segment lost 7 bases and the V segment lost 4 bases, leaving 0 bases of the junction unmatched. The CDR3 DNA reads TGTGCCAGCAGTTGGACTAGCGGGAATGAGCAGTTCTTC. Protein product: CASSWTSGNEQFF.

The chain employs TRBV27 and TRBJ2-3, with 7 bases identical to TRBD2. Per the germline V gene, CDR1 is MNHEY and CDR2 is SMNVEV (reference sequence). The CDR3 has 15 residues. The V gene end was trimmed by 4 bases and the J gene end by 3 bases; junction bases not matched to a gene: 7. The CDR3 spells CASSSFSGDTDTQYF. The CDR3 coding sequence is TGTGCCAGCAGTTCATTCAGCGGGGATACAGATACGCAGTATTTT.

The rearrangement links TRBV15 to TRBJ2-1; D could derive from TRBD1 or TRBD2 (5 bases each). The CDR3 runs to 12 residues. V was shortened by 11 bases and J by 3 bases, with 11 bases between the two germline ends. CDR1 and CDR2 from the germline V gene are LNHNV and YYDKDF (reference sequence). The CDR3 sequence: CAVGRLYNEQFF. CDR3 nucleotide sequence: TGTGCCGTGGGACGGCTCTACAATGAGCAGTTCTTC.

The chain employs TRBV28 and TRBJ2-3; TRBD2 matches 9 bases. The length of the CDR3 is 15 residues. Unmatched junction bases numbered 6, after V lost 5 bases and J lost 3 bases. CDR1 and CDR2 (germline): MDHEN, SYDVKM. The CDR3 reads CASSLGGRDTDTQYF. CDR3 sequence (DNA): TGTGCCAGCAGTCTGGGCGGGAGGGATACAGATACGCAGTATTTT.

The rearrangement uses TRBV2 and TRBJ1-1; D call uncertain. Trimming took off 10 bases at V and 6 bases at J, with 12 bases between the two ends. The CDR3 loop spans 11 amino acids. Germline CDR1 SNHLY, CDR2 FYNNEI. In DNA, the CDR3 is TGTGCCACCTCCTCCCCACCTGAAGCTTTCTTT. Residues: CATSSPPEAFF.

The chain uses TRBV9 and TRBJ2-7, with D perhaps given as TRBD1 or TRBD2 (6 bases each). Per the germline V gene, CDR1 is SGDLS and CDR2 is YYNGEE. The CDR3 is made up of 15 amino acids. V lost 3 bases and J lost 4, with 17 bases in between. CDR3 in amino acids: CASSGSRDKSYEQYF. CDR3 DNA sequence: TGTGCCAGCAGCGGATCGCGGGACAAGAGTTACGAGCAGTACTTC.

The rearrangement links TRBV11-2 to TRBJ1-1, with D tentatively TRBD1 (5 bases). CDR3 size: 12 residues. V was pared by 5 bases and J by 10 bases, with 14 bases between. Germline loops: CDR1 SGHAT, CDR2 FQNNGV. Here the CDR3 DNA reads TGTGCCAGCAGCCCAGGGTTTTTTGGAGCTTTCTTT. Its translation: CASSPGFFGAFF.

This clone was observed a handful of times. The chain recombines TRBV27 with TRBJ1-1, with unresolved D. The V gene's germline CDR1 is MNHEY and CDR2 SMNVEV (reference sequence). With 5 bases removed from V and 2 bases from J, the gap between germline ends came to 9 bases. CDR3 length: 13 residues. The CDR3 loop is CASSISRNTEAFF. The CDR3 DNA follows: TGTGCCAGCAGTATCTCCAGAAACACTGAAGCTTTCTTT.